This TCR beta chain was recorded in a study of blood T cells in healthy people across ages. Study-wide points: Conclusively comparing naive with antigen-experienced cells was impossible with unsorted PBMCs.

V was cut by 1 base and J by 7 bases, with 7 bases left in between. This CDR3 spans 12 amino acids. Germline V lookup: CDR1 SGHTA, CDR2 FQGNSA. The authors ran a second PCR of roughly 7 to 11 cycles using a sample-barcoded 5' primer and a J-beta primer mix. TCRdb re-called the 5' RACE reads with MiXCR, one entry per CDR3 protein. This sample has about 1.8 million distinct CDR3 sequences, with about 49% found just once. This clonotype was picked up many times. The antigen remains undetermined. The sequencing sample was made of blood. The rearrangement links TRBV7-2 to TRBJ2-5; D might be TRBD1 (5 bases). The origin of this receptor is a woman aged 40 to 50 in good health. The DNA for the CDR3 is TGTGCCAGCAGCTTAGATCAGGGGACCCAGTACTTC. Translation: CASSLDQGTQYF.